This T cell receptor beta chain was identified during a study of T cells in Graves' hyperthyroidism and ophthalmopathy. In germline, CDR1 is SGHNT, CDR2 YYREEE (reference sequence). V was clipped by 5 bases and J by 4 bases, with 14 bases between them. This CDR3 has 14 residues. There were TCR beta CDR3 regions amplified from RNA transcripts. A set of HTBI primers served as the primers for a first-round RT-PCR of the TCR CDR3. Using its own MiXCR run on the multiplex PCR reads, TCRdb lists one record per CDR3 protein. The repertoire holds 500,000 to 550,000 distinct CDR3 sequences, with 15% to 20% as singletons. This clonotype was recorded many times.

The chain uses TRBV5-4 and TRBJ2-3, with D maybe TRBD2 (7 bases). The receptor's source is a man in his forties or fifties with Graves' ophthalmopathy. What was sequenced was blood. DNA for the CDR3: TGTGCCAGCAGTTTTGGGGGGGGCGCAGATACGCAGTATTTT. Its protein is CASSFGGGADTQYF.